This TCR beta chain was sequenced during a study of blood T cells in healthy people across ages. Whole-study context: For every two T cells, template switching captured about one barcoded beta molecule. Study-wide findings and caveats: Getting older went along with TCR beta diversity per million T cells dropping roughly linearly.

This clonotype has just a few counts. Its antigen is unidentified. CDR3 length: 14 residues. Trimming took 10 bases from V and 5 from J; bases not matched to a gene: 11. CDR1 and CDR2 from the germline V gene are SNHLY and FYNNEI. Sample-barcoded 5' priming and a J-beta primer mix drove a second PCR of about 6 to 11 cycles. Per sample, CDR3-containing paired-end reads numbered at least 2.5 million. From the 5' RACE reads, TCRdb called clonotypes with MiXCR, one entry per CDR3 protein. The sample includes 710,000 or so distinct CDR3 sequences, 22% of them seen just once. The source of this sequence is a man aged 70 or older in good health. The chain carries TRBV2 and TRBJ2-1; TRBD1 matches at 7 bases. The sequenced sample was blood. Here the CDR3 reads CATRQGRRNNEQFF. In nucleotides, the CDR3 is TGTGCCACCCGACAGGGAAGGCGGAACAATGAGCAGTTCTTC.